The 4 T cell receptor beta chains presented below share a single source sample, sequenced in a study of beta chain features in type 1 diabetes. Regarding the study as a whole: For Type 1 diabetes patients, all four CD4+ subsets carried TCRB CDR3s that were moderately but significantly shorter.

Isolated RNA was reverse transcribed in full, so expressed TCRB transcripts were sequenced. Data came from immunoSEQ multiplex PCR; TCRdb stores just in-frame clones and leaves some out. The top ten hold roughly 0.013% of the sample, which has some 290,000 clones, around 24% seen once. For these receptors, no antigen is known. Material for sequencing was naive CD4+ T cells from blood. Source of these receptors: a woman aged 25 to 39 with type 1 diabetes.

The chain links TRBV6-5 to TRBJ2-5; 9 nucleotides agree with TRBD2. The CDR3 contains 15 residues. CDR1 MNHEY and CDR2 SVGAGI come from the germline V gene. The V segment lost 0 bases and the J segment 5 bases; nucleotides outside the gene matches: 4. The CDR3: CASSYSRGRAETQYF. CDR3 coding DNA: TGTGCCAGCAGTTACTCGCGCGGGAGGGCGGAGACCCAGTACTTC.

V and J are TRBV28 and TRBJ2-1; 9 nucleotides match TRBD2. CDR3 size: 16 residues. J was trimmed by 7 bases and V by 3 bases; bases with no gene match: 10. Germline loops: CDR1 MDHEN, CDR2 SYDVKM. The CDR3 coding sequence is TGTGCCAGCAGTTTTGTGGAAGTAGCGGGGGAGAATGAGCAGTTCTTC. Translated: CASSFVEVAGENEQFF. Filled out from reference TRBV28 and TRBJ2-1, the complete variable domain reads DVKVTQSSRYLVKRTGEKVFLECVQDMDHENMFWYRQDPGLGLRLIYFSYDVKMKEKGDIPEGYSVSREKKERFSLILESASTNQTSMYLCASSFVEVAGENEQFFGPGTRLTVL.

In its sample, this clone was seen a few times. The V and J genes are TRBV2 and TRBJ2-3; no firm D call. V shed 2 bases and J shed 2 bases, with 2 bases lying between them. There are 12 residues in the CDR3. In germline, CDR1 is SNHLY, CDR2 FYNNEI. DNA of the CDR3: TGTGCCAGCAGTGAACACACAGATACGCAGTATTTT. It encodes CASSEHTDTQYF.

The V and J genes are TRBV6-6 and TRBJ2-1; 8 bases fit TRBD2. This CDR3 has 15 residues. With 6 bases clipped from V and 8 bases from J, the junction kept 12 bases outside the gene matches. Germline assignment: CDR1 MNHNY and CDR2 SVGAGI (reference sequence). The CDR3 is CASSPSGSPPDEQFF. Here the CDR3 DNA reads TGTGCCAGCAGCCCCAGCGGGAGTCCACCCGATGAGCAGTTCTTC.